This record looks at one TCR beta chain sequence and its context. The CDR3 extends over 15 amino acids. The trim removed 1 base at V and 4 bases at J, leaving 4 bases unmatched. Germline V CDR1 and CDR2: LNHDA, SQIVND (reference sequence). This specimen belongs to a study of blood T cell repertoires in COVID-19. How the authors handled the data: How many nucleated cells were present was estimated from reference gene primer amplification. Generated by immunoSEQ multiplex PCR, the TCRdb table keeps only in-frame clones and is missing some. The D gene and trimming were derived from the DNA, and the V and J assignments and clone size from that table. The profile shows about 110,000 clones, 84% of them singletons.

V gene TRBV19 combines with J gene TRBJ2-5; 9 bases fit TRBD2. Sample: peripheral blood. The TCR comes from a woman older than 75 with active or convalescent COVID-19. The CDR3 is CASSIGGGRAETQYF. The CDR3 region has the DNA TGTGCCAGTAGTATAGGCGGCGGGAGGGCAGAGACCCAGTACTTC.